A single T cell receptor (beta chain) is shown here with its context. Data came from immunoSEQ multiplex PCR; TCRdb stores just in-frame clones and leaves some out. The sample lists more than 250,000 clones, 80% to 90% occurring once. The sample originates from a study of blood T cell repertoires in COVID-19. In the study overall: Sites in the United States, Italy and Spain provided acute and convalescent COVID-19 samples.

J was trimmed by 3 bases and V by 4 bases; bases with no gene match: 2. CDR1 and CDR2 (germline): LGHDT, YNNKEL (reference sequence). The CDR3 contains 14 residues. V usage is TRBV3-1 (or the pseudogene TRBV3-2) and J usage is TRBJ1-4, with 7 bases that match TRBD1. Input material: peripheral blood. The sequence was obtained from a man aged 50 or older with active or convalescent COVID-19. CDR3 bases: TGTGCCAGCAGCCCGGGGACAGCTAATGAAAAACTGTTTTTT. It is translated as CASSPGTANEKLFF.